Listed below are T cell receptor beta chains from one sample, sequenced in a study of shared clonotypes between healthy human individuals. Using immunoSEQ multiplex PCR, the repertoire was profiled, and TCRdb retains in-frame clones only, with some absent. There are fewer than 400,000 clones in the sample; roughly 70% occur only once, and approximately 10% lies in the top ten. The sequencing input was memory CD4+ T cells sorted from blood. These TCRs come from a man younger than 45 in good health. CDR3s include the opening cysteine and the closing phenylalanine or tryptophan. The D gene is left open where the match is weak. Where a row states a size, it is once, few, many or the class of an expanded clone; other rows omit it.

cdr3_aa: CASSSLPLGREGLYEQFF; cdr3_nt: TGTGCCAGCAGCTCATTGCCCCTTGGGCGGGAGGGCCTTTATGAGCAGTTCTTC; d_call: TRBD2; v_call: TRBV13; clone_size: .; j_call: TRBJ2-1
cdr3_aa: CASSDHGMTYNEQFF; cdr3_nt: TGTGCCAGCAGTGACCACGGAATGACCTACAATGAGCAGTTCTTC; d_call: .; v_call: TRBV6-1; clone_size: .; j_call: TRBJ2-1
cdr3_aa: CSAGDTAYEQYF; cdr3_nt: TGCAGCGCTGGGGACACCGCCTACGAGCAGTACTTC; d_call: .; v_call: TRBV29-1; clone_size: .; j_call: TRBJ2-7
cdr3_aa: CASIQQPNTEAFF; cdr3_nt: TGTGCCAGCATTCAACAGCCGAACACTGAAGCTTTCTTT; d_call: .; v_call: TRBV2; clone_size: .; j_call: TRBJ1-1
cdr3_aa: CASSFPRLLQGLSSNQPQHF; cdr3_nt: TGTGCCAGCAGTTTCCCCCGGCTCCTCCAGGGACTTAGTAGCAATCAGCCCCAGCATTTT; d_call: .; v_call: TRBV28; clone_size: .; j_call: TRBJ1-5
cdr3_aa: CATSREWRNEQFF; cdr3_nt: TGTGCCACCAGCAGAGAGTGGCGCAATGAGCAGTTCTTC; d_call: .; v_call: TRBV15; clone_size: .; j_call: TRBJ2-1
cdr3_aa: CSVGQGRAEETQYF; cdr3_nt: TGCAGCGTTGGGCAGGGACGGGCTGAAGAGACCCAGTACTTC; d_call: .; v_call: TRBV29-1; clone_size: .; j_call: TRBJ2-5
cdr3_aa: CASSSNPSGETQYF; cdr3_nt: TGTGCCAGCAGCTCAAATCCTAGTGGGGAGACCCAGTACTTC; d_call: .; v_call: TRBV5-8; clone_size: .; j_call: TRBJ2-5
cdr3_aa: CASREMAARESNEQFF; cdr3_nt: TGTGCCAGCAGAGAAATGGCGGCGCGGGAGAGCAATGAGCAGTTCTTC; d_call: TRBD2; v_call: TRBV6-1; clone_size: .; j_call: TRBJ2-1
cdr3_aa: CASSFGTSGAGELFF; cdr3_nt: TGTGCTAGCAGCTTCGGGACTAGCGGGGCCGGGGAGCTGTTTTTT; d_call: TRBD2; v_call: TRBV7-7; clone_size: .; j_call: TRBJ2-2
cdr3_aa: CSVGRGTDTQYF; cdr3_nt: TGCAGCGTTGGAAGGGGCACAGATACGCAGTATTTT; d_call: .; v_call: TRBV29-1; clone_size: .; j_call: TRBJ2-3
cdr3_aa: CASSLQGVGELFF; cdr3_nt: TGTGCCAGCAGTCTTCAGGGTGTCGGGGAGCTGTTTTTT; d_call: .; v_call: TRBV27; clone_size: once; j_call: TRBJ2-2
cdr3_aa: CASSPGGTPTDTQYF; cdr3_nt: TGTGCCAGCAGCCCGGGGGGGACTCCCACAGATACGCAGTATTTT; d_call: TRBD2; v_call: TRBV5-4; clone_size: .; j_call: TRBJ2-3
cdr3_aa: CASSTWGGGSGNTIYF; cdr3_nt: TGTGCCAGCAGCACGTGGGGAGGCGGATCTGGAAACACCATATATTTT; d_call: .; v_call: TRBV7-9; clone_size: .; j_call: TRBJ1-3
cdr3_aa: CASRPRTDGYTF; cdr3_nt: TGTGCCAGCAGACCTAGGACGGATGGCTACACCTTC; d_call: .; v_call: TRBV6-6; clone_size: .; j_call: TRBJ1-2
cdr3_aa: CASSEADIYEQYF; cdr3_nt: TGTGCCAGCAGTGAAGCGGACATCTACGAGCAGTACTTC; d_call: .; v_call: TRBV6-1; clone_size: .; j_call: TRBJ2-7
cdr3_aa: CASSYFETQYF; cdr3_nt: TGTGCCAGCAGTTACTTTGAGACCCAGTACTTC; d_call: .; v_call: TRBV6-6; clone_size: .; j_call: TRBJ2-5
cdr3_aa: CASSLLSGGLDEQYF; cdr3_nt: TGCGCCAGCAGCTTACTCTCAGGGGGCTTGGACGAGCAGTACTTC; d_call: TRBD1; v_call: TRBV5-1; clone_size: once; j_call: TRBJ2-7
cdr3_aa: CASSPSRTTNNEQFF; cdr3_nt: TGCGCCAGCAGTCCCTCGAGAACGACAAACAATGAGCAGTTCTTC; d_call: .; v_call: TRBV10-1; clone_size: .; j_call: TRBJ2-1
cdr3_aa: CASSLSGSTGELFF; cdr3_nt: TGTGCTAGCAGCTTATCTGGGTCCACCGGGGAGCTGTTTTTT; d_call: .; v_call: TRBV7-7; clone_size: once; j_call: TRBJ2-2
cdr3_aa: CASSAETAGEKLFF; cdr3_nt: TGTGCCAGCAGCGCCGAGACAGCGGGTGAAAAACTGTTTTTT; d_call: .; v_call: TRBV9; clone_size: .; j_call: TRBJ1-4
cdr3_aa: CASRWTGKETQYF; cdr3_nt: TGTGCCAGCAGATGGACTGGGAAAGAGACCCAGTACTTC; d_call: .; v_call: TRBV28; clone_size: .; j_call: TRBJ2-5
cdr3_aa: CASSLAQGIDEQFF; cdr3_nt: TGTGCCAGCAGCTTGGCCCAGGGGATCGATGAGCAGTTCTTC; d_call: .; v_call: TRBV5-5; clone_size: .; j_call: TRBJ2-1
cdr3_aa: CASSQELATGELFF; cdr3_nt: TGTGCCAGCAGTCAAGAACTAGCCACCGGGGAGCTGTTTTTT; d_call: .; v_call: TRBV6-4; clone_size: .; j_call: TRBJ2-2
cdr3_aa: CSVEATGESHEQYF; cdr3_nt: TGCAGCGTCGAGGCGACAGGGGAATCCCACGAGCAGTACTTC; d_call: TRBD1; v_call: TRBV29-1; clone_size: .; j_call: TRBJ2-7
cdr3_aa: CASGLAGASYNEQFF; cdr3_nt: TGCGCCAGCGGATTAGCGGGAGCCTCATACAATGAGCAGTTCTTC; d_call: TRBD2; v_call: TRBV10-1; clone_size: .; j_call: TRBJ2-1
cdr3_aa: CASSQPQQGCQPQHF; cdr3_nt: TGCGCCAGCAGTCAACCCCAACAGGGATGTCAGCCCCAGCATTTT; d_call: .; v_call: TRBV23-1; clone_size: many; j_call: TRBJ1-5
cdr3_aa: CASSSVSAGKFPGELFF; cdr3_nt: TGTGCCAGCAGCTCCGTATCAGCGGGAAAGTTTCCCGGGGAGCTGTTTTTT; d_call: TRBD2; v_call: TRBV7-6; clone_size: few; j_call: TRBJ2-2
cdr3_aa: CASSLGQGAYEQYF; cdr3_nt: TGCGCCAGCAGCTTAGGACAGGGGGCCTACGAGCAGTACTTC; d_call: TRBD1; v_call: TRBV5-1; clone_size: few; j_call: TRBJ2-7
cdr3_aa: CAWTTNVGYGYTF; cdr3_nt: TGTGCCTGGACCACGAACGTTGGCTATGGCTACACCTTC; d_call: .; v_call: TRBV30; clone_size: .; j_call: TRBJ1-2
cdr3_aa: CAWSVRSGAYNEQFF; cdr3_nt: TGTGCCTGGAGTGTTAGGAGCGGTGCCTACAATGAGCAGTTCTTC; d_call: .; v_call: TRBV30; clone_size: .; j_call: TRBJ2-1
cdr3_aa: CSALGAVSNTEAFF; cdr3_nt: TGCAGCGCGCTCGGGGCAGTATCGAACACTGAAGCTTTCTTT; d_call: .; v_call: TRBV29-1; clone_size: .; j_call: TRBJ1-1
cdr3_aa: CASSLTSVKGTGELFF; cdr3_nt: TGTGCCAGCAGCTTAACTAGCGTGAAAGGGACCGGGGAGCTGTTTTTT; d_call: .; v_call: TRBV7-3; clone_size: .; j_call: TRBJ2-2
cdr3_aa: CASRAGTEYEQYF; cdr3_nt: TGTGCCAGCAGAGCCGGGACAGAATACGAGCAGTACTTC; d_call: TRBD1; v_call: TRBV27; clone_size: .; j_call: TRBJ2-7
cdr3_aa: CASSQDPQGALAEQYF; cdr3_nt: TGCGCCAGCAGCCAAGATCCGCAGGGGGCGTTGGCGGAGCAGTACTTC; d_call: TRBD1; v_call: TRBV4-1; clone_size: .; j_call: TRBJ2-7